The 18 T cell receptor beta chains in this list originate from one sample, sequenced in a study of blood T cell repertoires in COVID-19. Measured with immunoSEQ multiplex PCR; TCRdb has only the in-frame clones, and not every one. The sample has 120,000 to 150,000 clones, just under 90% seen once. Specimen: peripheral blood. Receptors were obtained from a woman aged 50 to 60 with active or convalescent COVID-19.

The J gene is TRBJ1-1, the V gene TRBV29-1; 9 bases line up with TRBD1. This CDR3 is built from 13 residues. Germline values: CDR1 SQVTM, CDR2 ANQGSEA. Trimming cost V 8 bases and J 1 base; bases outside gene matches: 5. The CDR3 here is CSSMTGGNTEAFF. Here the CDR3 DNA reads TGCAGCTCCATGACAGGGGGGAACACTGAAGCTTTCTTT.

The rearrangement joins TRBV5-1 to TRBJ1-1; the match to TRBD1 covers 9 bases. V shed 6 bases and J 5 bases; nucleotides not matched to a gene: 14. This CDR3 comprises 16 residues. Per germline, CDR1 SGHRS and CDR2 YFSETQ. The CDR3 is CASNLEIGQGNTEAFF. In DNA form, the CDR3 reads TGCGCCAGCAACCTCGAAATCGGACAGGGGAATACTGAAGCTTTCTTT.

This clone was seen a single time. The V call is TRBV2, the J call TRBJ2-2; D remains unclear. The CDR3 spans 13 residues. The germline CDR1 and CDR2 sequences are SNHLY and FYNNEI. Trimming stripped 4 bases from V and 8 bases from J, with 11 bases between. This CDR3 reads CASSVGTSGELFF. CDR3 DNA: TGTGCCAGCAGTGTTGGCACATCAGGGGAGCTGTTTTTT. The complete variable domain, with remaining parts taken from reference TRBV2 and TRBJ2-2, reads EPEVTQTPSHQVTQMGQEVILRCVPISNHLYFYWYRQILGQKVEFLVSFYNNEISEKSEIFDDQFSVERPDGSNFTLKIRSTKLEDSAMYFCASSVGTSGELFFGEGSRLTVL.

This clone was seen a single time. The V and J genes are TRBV2 and TRBJ1-1; 7 nucleotides align to TRBD1. The CDR3 consists of 14 residues. J gave up 6 bases and V 5 bases, and 9 bases lay outside the gene matches. The germline V gene has CDR1 SNHLY and CDR2 FYNNEI. CDR3 region: CASSTDRVSAEAFF. The DNA for the CDR3 is TGTGCCAGCAGTACCGACAGGGTTAGCGCTGAAGCTTTCTTT.

This clone was observed a handful of times. The J gene is TRBJ2-4, the V gene TRBV7-2; D may be TRBD1 (6 bases). The germline gives CDR1 SGHTA, CDR2 FQGNSA. With 5 bases removed from V and 1 base from J, the gap between germline ends came to 9 bases. CDR3 length equals 14 residues. The CDR3 DNA is TGTGCCAGCAGCCAGGACAGCGCCAAAAACATTCAGTACTTC. Its translation: CASSQDSAKNIQYF.

The CDR3 DNA is TGCAGCGTTGAGACTCAGACTAGCTACGAGCAGTACTTC. Protein: CSVETQTSYEQYF. The rearrangement joins TRBV29-1 to TRBJ2-7; D is possibly TRBD2 (6 bases). The CDR3 has 13 amino acids. Germline lookup yields CDR1 SQVTM and CDR2 ANQGSEA. V lost 3 bases and J 3 bases, leaving 12 bases between the germline ends.

The chain links TRBV25-1 to TRBJ2-7, with 11 bases that match TRBD2. With 6 bases clipped from V and 2 bases from J, the junction kept 12 bases outside the gene matches. Germline loops: CDR1 MGHDK, CDR2 SYGVNS. The CDR3 spans 17 residues. The CDR3, as DNA: TGTGCCAGCAGACAAACTAGCGGGGGTATCCTGGCCTACGAGCAGTACTTC. Its translation: CASRQTSGGILAYEQYF.

The chain has TRBV7-3 and TRBJ2-2; TRBD2 matches 8 bases. Germline lookup yields CDR1 SGHTA and CDR2 FQGTGA. Trimming cost V 5 bases and J 0 bases; bases outside gene matches: 8. The CDR3 length is 17 residues. DNA for the CDR3: TGTGCCAGCAGCCCATCAGCGGGGGCCGCGAACACCGGGGAGCTGTTTTTT. Amino acids: CASSPSAGAANTGELFF.

The rearrangement uses TRBV19 and TRBJ1-1; D remains ambiguous. V lost 3 bases to trimming and J lost 1 base, with 12 bases between them. From germline, CDR1 is LNHDA and CDR2 SQIVND (reference sequence). The CDR3 totals 15 residues. Written as DNA, the CDR3 is TGTGCCAGTAGTATCCGGGCGGGCGGGAACACTGAAGCTTTCTTT. It codes for CASSIRAGGNTEAFF.

This clone was detected once. DNA of the CDR3: TGCGCCAGCAGCTCCCAGGGAAATGAGCAGTTCTTC. Amino acids: CASSSQGNEQFF. This chain joins TRBV5-1 and TRBJ2-1, with D perhaps TRBD1 (5 bases). The V gene lost 3 bases and the J gene lost 7 bases, with 8 bases spanning the gap. Germline CDR1 is SGHRS and CDR2 is YFSETQ. The CDR3 is 12 amino acids.

This chain joins TRBV19 and TRBJ1-5; D is possibly TRBD1 (5 bases). Trimming pared 5 bases from V and 5 bases from J, leaving 13 bases between. The germline gives CDR1 LNHDA, CDR2 SQIVND (reference sequence). The CDR3 sequence is 14 residues long. CDR3 bases: TGTGCCAGTAGTTATGAGGGAGGGGATCAGCCCCAGCATTTT. Encoded protein: CASSYEGGDQPQHF.

This clone appeared a few times. This rearrangement joins TRBV6-5 to TRBJ1-4, with D hard to call. Trimming took off 6 bases at V and 12 bases at J, with 14 bases between the two ends. The CDR3 runs to 12 residues. The germline gives CDR1 MNHEY, CDR2 SVGAGI. The CDR3 spells CASRGIREELFF. In DNA, the CDR3 is TGTGCCAGCAGGGGAATCCGGGAAGAACTGTTTTTT.

The rearrangement joins TRBV9 to TRBJ1-3, with TRBD1 matching over 9 bases. Germline V CDR1 and CDR2: SGDLS, YYNGEE. The CDR3 is made up of 16 amino acids. The V segment lost 3 bases and the J segment 1 base; nucleotides outside the gene matches: 5. CDR3: CASSAPGQGSGNTIYF. The CDR3 DNA reads TGTGCCAGCAGCGCACCGGGACAGGGATCTGGAAACACCATATATTTT.

The chain is built from TRBV5-1 and TRBJ2-1; 10 bases match TRBD2. The junction had 11 bases not matched to a gene; V was cut back by 8 bases and J by 6 bases. Per germline, CDR1 SGHRS and CDR2 YFSETQ. This CDR3 comprises 15 residues. CDR3 sequence (DNA): TGCGCCAGTAGCAGCCTAGCGGGGGTCTTCAATGAGCAGTTCTTC. This sequence encodes CASSSLAGVFNEQFF. Full variable domain (outside the CDR3, taken from reference TRBV5-1 and TRBJ2-1): KAGVTQTPRYLIKTRGQQVTLSCSPISGHRSVSWYQQTPGQGLQFLFEYFSETQRNKGNFPGRFSGRQFSNSRSEMNVSTLELGDSALYLCASSSLAGVFNEQFFGPGTRLTVL.

The chain has TRBV7-3 and TRBJ2-2, with D possibly being TRBD1 (6 bases). The CDR3 totals 14 residues. CDR1 and CDR2 (germline): SGHTA, FQGTGA. The V end was cut by 3 bases, the J end by 2 bases, with 7 bases between. The CDR3 DNA sequence: TGTGCCAGCAGCTTGGACAGAAACACCGGGGAGCTGTTTTTT. Its translation: CASSLDRNTGELFF.

The chain joins TRBV25-1 to TRBJ2-3, with TRBD1 matching 7 bases. CDR1 MGHDK and CDR2 SYGVNS come from the germline V gene. J gave up 5 bases and V 5 bases, and 4 bases lay outside the gene matches. The CDR3 loop spans 13 amino acids. The CDR3 bases are TGTGCCAGCAGTTTATCAGGGGGAGATACGCAGTATTTT. This encodes CASSLSGGDTQYF.

The rearrangement links TRBV7-2 to TRBJ2-5, with 9 bases matching TRBD2. Per germline, CDR1 SGHTA and CDR2 FQGNSA. The CDR3 runs 15 residues. V gave up 5 bases and J gave up 4 bases; unmatched junction bases: 8. This CDR3 reads CASSPSGVGVETQYF. The CDR3 nucleotides are TGTGCCAGCAGCCCTAGCGGGGTGGGAGTAGAGACCCAGTACTTC.

The gene calls are TRBV4-1 and TRBJ2-7, with a tentative D call TRBD2 (5 bases). Germline CDR1 and CDR2: MGHRA and YSYEKL. CDR3 length: 15 residues. V was trimmed by 5 bases and J by 0 bases, leaving 14 bases between them. CDR3 amino acids: CASSYPGSSSYEQYF. In DNA form, the CDR3 reads TGCGCCAGCAGCTACCCGGGATCTAGCTCCTACGAGCAGTACTTC.